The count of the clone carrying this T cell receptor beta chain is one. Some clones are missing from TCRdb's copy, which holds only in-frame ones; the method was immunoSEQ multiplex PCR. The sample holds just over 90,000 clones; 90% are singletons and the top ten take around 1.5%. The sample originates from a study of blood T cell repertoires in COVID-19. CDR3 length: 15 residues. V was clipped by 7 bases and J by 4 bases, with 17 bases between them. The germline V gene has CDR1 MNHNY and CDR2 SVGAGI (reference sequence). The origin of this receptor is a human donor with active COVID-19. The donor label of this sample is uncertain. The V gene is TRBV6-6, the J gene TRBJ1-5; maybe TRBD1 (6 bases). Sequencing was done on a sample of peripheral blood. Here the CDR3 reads CASTPTRGKNQPQHF. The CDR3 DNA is TGTGCCAGCACCCCTACCAGGGGAAAGAATCAGCCCCAGCATTTT.